The 21 T cell receptor beta chains below come from one sample, sequenced in a study of breast tumors, draining lymph nodes, adjacent tissues. MiXCR was run by TCRdb on the multiplex PCR reads, yielding one entry per CDR3 protein. The repertoire holds about 140,000 distinct CDR3 sequences, with approximately 29% as singletons. Samples came from axillary lymph nodes draining the breast cancer. Sequencing was performed on axillary lymph node tissue. The receptors derive from a female donor with breast cancer. Some clones in this sample may be carry-over from other donors' samples.

This clonotype was detected once. The chain recombines TRBV7-6 with TRBJ2-1, with 8 bases that match TRBD2. The germline CDR1 and CDR2 sequences are SGHVS and FNYEAQ. This CDR3 contains 14 residues. Unmatched junction bases numbered 4, after V lost 2 bases and J lost 7 bases. Here the CDR3 DNA reads TGTGCCAGCAGCTTATACGGGGGGGGAAATGAGCAGTTCTTC. Protein sequence: CASSLYGGGNEQFF. Full variable domain (outside the CDR3, taken from reference TRBV7-6 and TRBJ2-1): GAGVSQSPRYKVTKRGQDVALRCDPISGHVSLYWYRQALGQGPEFLTYFNYEAQQDKSGLPNDRFSAERPEGSISTLTIQRTEQRDSAMYRCASSLYGGGNEQFFGPGTRLTVL.

This clonotype was seen at least ten times. Being one base from a much bigger clone, this may be a read error. This chain links TRBV11-1 with TRBJ2-5; a weak D match, TRBD1 (6 bases). The CDR3 length is 11 residues. Germline V gene lookup returns CDR1 SGHAT and CDR2 FQDESV (reference sequence). The CDR3 here is CASRRGRTPYF. The CDR3 DNA follows: TGTGCCAGCCGCAGGGGCAGGACCCCGTACTTC.

Comment on this clonotype: This CDR3 fails to terminate in the conserved phenylalanine or tryptophan, so it likely reflects a read error. The V call is TRBV7-2, the J call TRBJ1-2; TRBD1 is a possible D gene (5 bases). The germline V gene encodes CDR1 SGHTA and CDR2 FQGNSA. This CDR3 spans 14 amino acids. V was trimmed by 0 bases and J by 1 base, leaving 6 bases between them. The CDR3 is CASSLAGGNYGYTL. In DNA form, the CDR3 reads TGTGCCAGCAGCTTAGCGGGGGGTAACTATGGCTACACCCTC.

The sample holds many counts of this clonotype. A much larger clone sits a single nucleotide away, making a read error possible. The V call is TRBV20-1, the J call TRBJ2-7, with 7 bases lining up with TRBD1. This CDR3 is built from 14 residues. Per germline, CDR1 DFQATT and CDR2 SNEGSKA (reference sequence). In DNA form, the CDR3 reads TGCAGTGCTAGACCGACAGGGCCCTCCTCCGAGCAGTACTTC. The encoded protein is CSARPTGPSSEQYF.

Comment on this clonotype: Relative to the germline gene, one junction end is altered; a read error may explain this. The rearrangement joins TRBV5-1 to TRBJ2-1; the D is unclear. This CDR3 spans 18 amino acids. CDR1 is SGHRS, CDR2 YFSETQ, per germline. CDR3 protein: CATQAGPGANYSHNEQFF. The CDR3 DNA follows: TGCGCCACCCAGGCCGGGCCAGGCGCCAACTACTCCCACAATGAGCAGTTCTTC. Full variable domain (missing parts from reference TRBV5-1 and TRBJ2-1): KAGVTQTPRYLIKTRGQQVTLSCSPISGHRSVSWYQQTPGQGLQFLFEYFSETQRNKGNFPGRFSGRQFSNSRSEMNVSTLELGDSALYLCATQAGPGANYSHNEQFFGPGTRLTVL.

Many counts were recorded for this clonotype. This chain links TRBV24-1 with TRBJ1-2; 8 bases are a match to TRBD1. This CDR3 region has 16 residues. Germline CDR1 and CDR2: KGHDR and SFDVKD. Unmatched junction bases numbered 15, after V lost 7 bases and J lost 6 bases. CDR3 sequence reads: CATSPPGGGGVNGYTF. The CDR3 DNA is TGTGCCACCAGCCCCCCAGGGGGCGGGGGTGTAAATGGCTACACCTTC.

The chain employs TRBV12-3 or TRBV12-4 and TRBJ1-2, with TRBD1 matching over 8 bases. The CDR3 has 15 amino acids. V shed 6 bases, J shed 4 bases, and the junction held 10 bases outside the gene matches. The CDR3 sequence is CASSISGQEFYGYTF. In DNA, the CDR3 is TGTGCCAGCAGCATCTCGGGACAGGAATTCTATGGCTACACCTTC.

V usage is TRBV6-1 and J usage is TRBJ2-1; 9 bases are shared with TRBD2. After removal of 6 bases from V and 0 bases from J, the junction contained 6 bases not matched to a gene. This CDR3 is 16 amino acids long. Germline loops: CDR1 MNHNS, CDR2 SASEGT. DNA of the CDR3: TGTGCCAGCAGGCACGGACTAGCGAGCTCCTACAATGAGCAGTTCTTC. Translated: CASRHGLASSYNEQFF.

This clonotype was observed at least ten times. A junction boundary mismatches the germline segment, possibly from a read error. The chain is built from TRBV7-9 and TRBJ1-2, with D unresolved. Germline CDR1 and CDR2: SEHNR and FQNEAQ (reference sequence). The CDR3 length is 15 residues. This CDR3 is CASSTAGLLLGGYPF. In DNA form, the CDR3 reads TGTGCCAGCAGCACTGCGGGGTTACTATTGGGTGGCTACCCCTTC. The full variable domain, in which reference TRBV7-9 and TRBJ1-2 provide the parts outside the CDR3, is DTGVSQNPRHKITKRGQNVTFRCDPISEHNRLYWYRQTLGQGPEFLTYFQNEAQLEKSRLLSDRFSAERPKGSFSTLEIQRTEQGDSAMYLCASSTAGLLLGGYPFGSGTRLTVV.

The sample holds many counts of this clonotype. The CDR3 DNA reads TGTGCCAGTAGTACCCTCACAGGGGTGAGCACAGATACGCAGTATTTT. Its translation: CASSTLTGVSTDTQYF. The J gene is TRBJ2-3, the V gene TRBV19; TRBD1 matches at 7 bases. J gave up 0 bases and V 4 bases, and 7 bases lay outside the gene matches. Germline V lookup: CDR1 LNHDA, CDR2 SQIVND (reference sequence). The CDR3 runs 16 residues.

This clonotype came up many times. V usage is TRBV5-1 and J usage is TRBJ1-6; 8 positions match TRBD1. The CDR3 is 16 residues long. Germline loops: CDR1 SGHRS, CDR2 YFSETQ. J lost 6 bases, V lost 0 bases, and 5 bases had no gene match. CDR3 in amino acids: CASSLGRTGLNSPLHF. The CDR3 DNA sequence: TGCGCCAGCAGCTTGGGTCGGACAGGGCTTAATTCACCCCTCCACTTT.

This clonotype has at least ten counts. The chain recombines TRBV4-2 with TRBJ1-4, with a weak D call TRBD1 (5 bases). Germline values: CDR1 LGHNA, CDR2 YNFKEQ. The CDR3 consists of 14 residues. Deletions cut 0 bases from V and 7 bases from J, with 9 bases between. The CDR3 bases are TGTGCCAGCAGCCAAGATCGGAGGGGTGAAAAACTGTTTTTT. Amino acid sequence: CASSQDRRGEKLFF.

Many counts were recorded for this clonotype. The chain is built from TRBV6-4 and TRBJ2-1; 9 nucleotides align to TRBD1. Germline CDR1 and CDR2: MRHNA and SNTAGT. The CDR3 length is 15 residues. After removal of 0 bases from V and 4 bases from J, the junction contained 1 base not matched to a gene. The CDR3 DNA reads TGTGCCAGCAGTGACTCGACAGGGGGATACAATGAGCAGTTCTTC. Its protein product is CASSDSTGGYNEQFF.

A single count supports this clonotype. The junction departs from the called germline gene at one end, perhaps through a read error. The chain joins TRBV20-1 to TRBJ1-6; D is ambiguous. Germline V gene data show CDR1 as DFQATT and CDR2 as SNEGSKA (reference sequence). This CDR3 region has 11 residues. CDR3 sequence: CSVRPTSVLPF. In DNA, the CDR3 is TGCAGTGTCAGACCGACGTCAGTCCTCCCCTTT.

The gene calls are TRBV29-1 and TRBJ1-4, with 10 positions matching TRBD1. Germline V gene sequence: CDR1 SQVTM, CDR2 ANQGSEA. V shed 1 base and J 7 bases; nucleotides not matched to a gene: 6. The CDR3 sequence is 15 residues long. This CDR3 is CSVEVSTGGTEKLFF. The CDR3 DNA reads TGCAGCGTTGAAGTTTCGACAGGGGGCACTGAAAAACTGTTTTTT.

CDR3 region: CASSDSKWGRPNVTEAFF. CDR3 DNA sequence: TGTGCCAGCAGTGACTCGAAGTGGGGGCGGCCTAATGTTACTGAAGCTTTCTTT. The chain employs TRBV6-4 and TRBJ1-1; the D gene is possibly TRBD1 (6 bases). Trimming took 0 bases from V and 5 from J, leaving 22 bases between them. This CDR3 has 18 residues. Germline CDR1 reads MRHNA; CDR2 reads SNTAGT.

The chain employs TRBV7-3 and TRBJ1-4; D not resolved. The CDR3 contains 13 residues. Germline V gene data show CDR1 as SGHTA and CDR2 as FQGTGA. V was pared by 1 base and J by 1 base, with 1 base between. CDR3 protein: CASSLRTNEKLFF. The CDR3, as DNA: TGTGCCAGCAGCTTAAGAACTAATGAAAAACTGTTTTTT.

This clonotype was recorded at least ten times. The chain links TRBV6-2 or TRBV6-3 to TRBJ2-1; D perhaps matches TRBD1 (6 bases). Trimming cost V 7 bases and J 8 bases, with 18 bases left between them. Germline values: CDR1 MNHEY, CDR2 SVGEGT. This CDR3 has 14 residues. CDR3 region: CASTKLGAGDEQFF. In nucleotides, the CDR3 is TGTGCCAGCACTAAGTTGGGGGCCGGAGATGAGCAGTTCTTC.

In its sample, this clonotype was seen many times. V and J are TRBV9 and TRBJ2-6; D not certain. The CDR3 is made up of 15 amino acids. The germline V gene encodes CDR1 SGDLS and CDR2 YYNGEE. The V gene lost 7 bases and the J gene lost 2 bases, with 13 bases spanning the gap. The CDR3 sequence is CASARDQAGANVLTF. CDR3 nucleotides: TGTGCCAGCGCCAGAGACCAAGCTGGGGCCAACGTCCTGACTTTC.

A remark on this clonotype: The conserved closing phenylalanine or tryptophan is absent in this CDR3, likely reflecting a read error. The chain joins TRBV6-6 to TRBJ2-7; 7 bases match TRBD1. This CDR3 spans 13 amino acids. The junction had 6 bases not matched to a gene; V was cut back by 4 bases and J by 6 bases. Germline V gene sequence: CDR1 MNHNY, CDR2 SVGAGI (reference sequence). The CDR3 sequence: CASSFQQGIEQYA. CDR3 in DNA: TGTGCCAGCAGTTTCCAACAGGGGATCGAGCAGTACGCC.

The rearrangement links TRBV29-1 to TRBJ2-7; TRBD1 agrees at 12 bases. The CDR3 has 17 residues. V trimming: 5 bases; J trimming: 4 bases; junction bases outside the gene matches: 15. The germline CDR1 and CDR2 sequences are SQVTM and ANQGSEA. The CDR3 is CSVSHPGQGADMYEQYF. CDR3 in DNA: TGCAGCGTTTCCCACCCGGGACAGGGGGCCGACATGTACGAGCAGTACTTC.